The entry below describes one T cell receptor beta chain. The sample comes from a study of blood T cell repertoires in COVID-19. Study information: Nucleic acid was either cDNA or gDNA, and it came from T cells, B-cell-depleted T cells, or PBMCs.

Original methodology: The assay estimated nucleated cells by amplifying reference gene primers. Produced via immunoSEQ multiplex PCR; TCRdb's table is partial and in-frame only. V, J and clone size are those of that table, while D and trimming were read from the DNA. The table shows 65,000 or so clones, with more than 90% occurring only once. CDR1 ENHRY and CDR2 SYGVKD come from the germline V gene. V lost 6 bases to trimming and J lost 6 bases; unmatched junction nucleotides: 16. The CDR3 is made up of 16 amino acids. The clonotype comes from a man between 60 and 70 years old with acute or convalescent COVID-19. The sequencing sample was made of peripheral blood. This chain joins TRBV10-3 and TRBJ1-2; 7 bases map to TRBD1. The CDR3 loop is CAISDPTGPGLHGYTF. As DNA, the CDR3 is TGTGCCATCAGCGATCCGACAGGGCCGGGTCTACATGGCTACACCTTC.